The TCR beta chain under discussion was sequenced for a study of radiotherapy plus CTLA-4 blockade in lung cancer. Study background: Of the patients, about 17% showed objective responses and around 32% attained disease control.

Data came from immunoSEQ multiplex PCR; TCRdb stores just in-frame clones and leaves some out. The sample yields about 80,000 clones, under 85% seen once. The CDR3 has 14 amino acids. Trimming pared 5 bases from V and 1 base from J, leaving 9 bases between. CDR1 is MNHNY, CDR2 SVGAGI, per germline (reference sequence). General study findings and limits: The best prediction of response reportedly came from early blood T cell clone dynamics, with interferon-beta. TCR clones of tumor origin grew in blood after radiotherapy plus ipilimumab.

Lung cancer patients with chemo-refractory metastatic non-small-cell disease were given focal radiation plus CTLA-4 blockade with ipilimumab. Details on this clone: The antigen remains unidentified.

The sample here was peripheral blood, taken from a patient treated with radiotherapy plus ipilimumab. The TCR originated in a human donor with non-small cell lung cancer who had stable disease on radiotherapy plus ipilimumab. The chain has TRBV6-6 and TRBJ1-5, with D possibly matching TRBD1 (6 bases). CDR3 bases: TGTGCCAGCAGTCGGGACACCAGCAATCAGCCCCAGCATTTT. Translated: CASSRDTSNQPQHF.